This TCR beta chain was identified during a study of T cell changes during pregnancy in multiple sclerosis. Using immunoSEQ multiplex PCR, the repertoire was profiled, and TCRdb retains in-frame clones only, with some absent. The profile shows tens of thousands of clones, roughly 89% of them singletons. Germline CDR1 reads SGHAT; CDR2 reads FQDESV (reference sequence). Trimming cost V 5 bases and J 6 bases, with 10 bases left between them. The CDR3 runs to 12 residues. This chain uses TRBV11-1 with TRBJ1-1, with no clear D. The TCR comes from a female donor in good health, enrolled as a control in a pregnancy study. Source: peripheral blood, taken in the third trimester of pregnancy. The CDR3 DNA is TGTGCCAGCAGCCGTTCGGGATCTGAAGCTTTCTTT. Amino acids: CASSRSGSEAFF.